The rows below give T cell receptor beta chains drawn from one sample of a study of T cell responses to AZD1222 COVID-19 vaccine. Some clones are missing from TCRdb's copy, which holds only in-frame ones; the method was immunoSEQ multiplex PCR. This table has 85,000 to 130,000 clones, roughly 88% appearing once. The sequenced sample was peripheral blood, obtained 28 days after the second AZD1222 dose. Source of these receptors: an adult who received the AZD1222 COVID-19 vaccine. The CDR3 runs from the conserved cysteine through the conserved F or W. The D gene is left open where the match is weak. Size tells how often a clone was seen (once, few, many) or the class of an expanded clone, and some rows leave it out.

D: .
V: TRBV24-1
J: TRBJ1-5
size: few
CDR3: CATSDQHSNQPQHF
DNA: TGTGCCACCAGTGACCAACATAGCAATCAGCCCCAGCATTTT

D: TRBD2
V: TRBV9
J: TRBJ2-7
size: .
CDR3: CASSATSGLTYEQYF
DNA: TGTGCCAGCAGCGCGACTAGCGGGCTTACCTACGAGCAGTACTTC

D: .
V: TRBV27
J: TRBJ2-5
size: .
CDR3: CASSLTPQETQYF
DNA: TGTGCCAGCAGTTTGACGCCTCAAGAGACCCAGTACTTC

D: .
V: TRBV7-9
J: TRBJ1-1
size: .
CDR3: CASSPGRWEAFF
DNA: TGTGCCAGCAGCCCCGGAAGATGGGAAGCTTTCTTT

D: .
V: TRBV7-2
J: TRBJ1-5
size: .
CDR3: CASSLRAGNNQPQHF
DNA: TGTGCCAGCAGCTTAAGGGCAGGAAACAATCAGCCCCAGCATTTT

D: .
V: TRBV10-2
J: TRBJ1-2
size: few
CDR3: CASSPETNYGYTF
DNA: TGCGCCAGCAGTCCAGAAACCAACTATGGCTACACCTTC

D: .
V: TRBV2
J: TRBJ2-7
size: .
CDR3: CASRAVVYEQYF
DNA: TGTGCCAGCAGGGCAGTCGTTTACGAGCAGTACTTC

D: TRBD1
V: TRBV24-1
J: TRBJ2-2
size: .
CDR3: CATSEPGQRNGELFF
DNA: TGTGCCACCAGTGAGCCGGGACAGAGAAACGGGGAGCTGTTTTTT

D: .
V: TRBV10-3
J: TRBJ1-5
size: .
CDR3: CAISEQSISNQPQHF
DNA: TGTGCCATCAGCGAACAGTCGATTAGCAATCAGCCCCAGCATTTT

D: .
V: TRBV7-9
J: TRBJ2-3
size: once
CDR3: CASSLMGGPDTQYF
DNA: TGTGCCAGCAGCCTTATGGGGGGTCCAGATACGCAGTATTTT

D: .
V: TRBV14
J: TRBJ1-2
size: .
CDR3: CASSQGRQAGYTF
DNA: TGTGCCAGCAGCCAAGGCAGGCAAGCTGGCTACACCTTC

D: .
V: TRBV9
J: TRBJ2-1
size: once
CDR3: CASSLGHKDLSYNEQFF
DNA: TGTGCCAGCAGCCTAGGTCATAAGGACCTCTCCTACAATGAGCAGTTCTTC

D: TRBD1
V: TRBV28
J: TRBJ1-2
size: .
CDR3: CASTTGGYNYGYTF
DNA: TGTGCCAGCACCACAGGGGGTTACAACTATGGCTACACCTTC

D: .
V: TRBV10-3
J: TRBJ1-5
size: .
CDR3: CAIRDGNQPQHF
DNA: TGTGCCATCAGGGATGGCAATCAGCCCCAGCATTTT

D: .
V: TRBV9
J: TRBJ1-1
size: .
CDR3: CASSVGELNTEAFF
DNA: TGTGCCAGCAGCGTGGGGGAGTTGAACACTGAAGCTTTCTTT

D: .
V: TRBV7-3
J: TRBJ1-4
size: .
CDR3: CASSPTGATNEKLFF
DNA: TGTGCCAGCAGCCCTACGGGGGCTACTAATGAAAAACTGTTTTTT

D: TRBD2
V: TRBV6-2/TRBV6-3
J: TRBJ2-5
size: .
CDR3: CASSSGLAGFQETQYF
DNA: TGTGCCAGCAGTTCGGGACTAGCGGGTTTCCAAGAGACCCAGTACTTC

D: TRBD1
V: TRBV19
J: TRBJ1-1
size: .
CDR3: CASNFRTGGGTEAFF
DNA: TGTGCCAGTAATTTCAGGACAGGGGGCGGCACTGAAGCTTTCTTT

D: .
V: TRBV9
J: TRBJ1-1
size: .
CDR3: CASSQLANTEAFF
DNA: TGTGCCAGCAGCCAACTAGCGAACACTGAAGCTTTCTTT

D: .
V: TRBV6-1
J: TRBJ1-2
size: .
CDR3: CASSERDYYGYTF
DNA: TGTGCCAGCAGTGAACGGGACTACTATGGCTACACCTTC

D: TRBD2
V: TRBV7-2
J: TRBJ2-3
size: .
CDR3: CASSLGASGAAQQGTQYF
DNA: TGTGCCAGCAGCTTAGGTGCTAGCGGGGCCGCTCAACAGGGTACGCAGTATTTT

D: .
V: TRBV28
J: TRBJ1-5
size: once
CDR3: CASSLERGARGDQPQHF
DNA: TGTGCCAGCAGTTTAGAAAGAGGGGCCCGGGGAGATCAGCCCCAGCATTTT

D: .
V: TRBV18
J: TRBJ2-7
size: .
CDR3: CASNGQVDYEQYF
DNA: TGTGCCAGCAATGGGCAGGTGGACTACGAGCAGTACTTC

D: .
V: TRBV7-2
J: TRBJ1-4
size: few
CDR3: CASSLIFSTNEKLFF
DNA: TGTGCCAGCAGCTTAATCTTTTCAACTAATGAAAAACTGTTTTTT

D: TRBD1
V: TRBV19
J: TRBJ1-1
size: .
CDR3: CASSLTGYRTEAFF
DNA: TGTGCCAGTAGTCTGACAGGGTACCGCACTGAAGCTTTCTTT

D: .
V: TRBV3-1/TRBV3-2
J: TRBJ2-7
size: .
CDR3: CASSHKGSLYEQYF
DNA: TGTGCCAGCAGCCATAAGGGGTCCCTGTACGAGCAGTACTTC

D: .
V: TRBV11-1
J: TRBJ2-7
size: few
CDR3: CASSNSLGSYEQYF
DNA: TGTGCCAGCAGCAACTCGTTAGGCTCCTACGAGCAGTACTTC

D: TRBD2
V: TRBV6-2/TRBV6-3
J: TRBJ2-3
size: .
CDR3: CASSYWASGGDTQYF
DNA: TGTGCCAGCAGTTACTGGGCTAGCGGGGGAGATACGCAGTATTTT

D: TRBD1
V: TRBV11-1
J: TRBJ1-2
size: .
CDR3: CASSGTATDYGYTF
DNA: TGTGCCAGCAGCGGGACAGCTACAGACTATGGCTACACCTTC

D: .
V: TRBV7-2
J: TRBJ2-7
size: .
CDR3: CASSLEGGVSEQYF
DNA: TGTGCCAGCAGCTTAGAAGGGGGAGTCAGCGAGCAGTACTTC

D: .
V: TRBV7-2
J: TRBJ1-5
size: .
CDR3: CASSPRSRQTPGQPQHF
DNA: TGTGCCAGCAGCCCAAGATCTAGACAGACACCGGGACAGCCCCAGCATTTT

D: .
V: TRBV18
J: TRBJ2-3
size: .
CDR3: CASSLGVGTYTDTQYF
DNA: TGTGCCAGCTCACTCGGCGTAGGGACTTACACAGATACGCAGTATTTT

D: TRBD1
V: TRBV9
J: TRBJ1-4
size: .
CDR3: CASSVGTGGGNEKLFF
DNA: TGTGCCAGCAGCGTAGGGACAGGGGGCGGTAATGAAAAACTGTTTTTT

D: TRBD1
V: TRBV5-6
J: TRBJ1-4
size: .
CDR3: CASSFLGQGDRKLFF
DNA: TGTGCCAGCAGCTTCCTAGGACAGGGCGACAGAAAACTGTTTTTT

D: .
V: TRBV5-1
J: TRBJ1-4
size: .
CDR3: CASSLVGATNEKLFF
DNA: TGCGCCAGCAGCTTAGTAGGCGCAACTAATGAAAAACTGTTTTTT

D: .
V: TRBV30
J: TRBJ1-6
size: .
CDR3: CAWSLVGAPLHF
DNA: TGTGCCTGGAGTCTAGTGGGGGCCCCCCTCCACTTT

D: TRBD1
V: TRBV19
J: TRBJ1-1
size: .
CDR3: CASSTDRGRVSEAFF
DNA: TGTGCCAGTAGTACGGACAGGGGGCGCGTATCTGAAGCTTTCTTT

D: TRBD2
V: TRBV30
J: TRBJ2-3
size: .
CDR3: CAWRLAGGKDTQYF
DNA: TGTGCCTGGAGACTAGCGGGGGGAAAGGATACGCAGTATTTT

D: .
V: TRBV12-5
J: TRBJ1-1
size: once
CDR3: CASGQGNTEAFF
DNA: TGTGCTAGTGGACAGGGGAACACTGAAGCTTTCTTT

D: TRBD1
V: TRBV19
J: TRBJ2-7
size: .
CDR3: CASRDRGSYEQYF
DNA: TGTGCCAGTAGGGACAGGGGCTCCTACGAGCAGTACTTC

D: .
V: TRBV7-2
J: TRBJ2-3
size: .
CDR3: CASNPAGSTDTQYF
DNA: TGTGCCAGCAACCCGGCGGGGAGCACAGATACGCAGTATTTT

D: .
V: TRBV2
J: TRBJ2-7
size: once
CDR3: CASSKSYEQYF
DNA: TGTGCCAGCAGTAAGTCCTACGAGCAGTACTTC

D: TRBD2
V: TRBV7-2
J: TRBJ2-4
size: .
CDR3: CASSLGLAENIQYF
DNA: TGTGCCAGCAGCTTGGGACTAGCGGAAAACATTCAGTACTTC

D: .
V: TRBV5-1
J: TRBJ2-3
size: .
CDR3: CASSLGASTDTQYF
DNA: TGCGCCAGCAGCTTAGGGGCTAGCACAGATACGCAGTATTTT

D: .
V: TRBV19
J: TRBJ1-1
size: .
CDR3: CASSPRVNTEAFF
DNA: TGTGCCAGTAGCCCCCGGGTGAACACTGAAGCTTTCTTT

D: .
V: TRBV4-3
J: TRBJ2-7
size: .
CDR3: CASSQDSGVGRLYYEQYF
DNA: TGCGCCAGCAGCCAAGATTCGGGAGTGGGCAGATTGTACTACGAGCAGTACTTC

D: TRBD1
V: TRBV6-2/TRBV6-3
J: TRBJ1-5
size: .
CDR3: CASSYSPTRDRGRYQPQHF
DNA: TGTGCCAGCAGTTACTCGCCAACCCGGGACAGGGGGCGATATCAGCCCCAGCATTTT

D: .
V: TRBV25-1
J: TRBJ2-3
size: .
CDR3: CASSAPKGTDTQYF
DNA: TGTGCCAGCAGTGCCCCTAAGGGGACAGATACGCAGTATTTT

D: TRBD1
V: TRBV9
J: TRBJ1-2
size: .
CDR3: CASSVGGQIYGYTF
DNA: TGTGCCAGCAGCGTAGGGGGACAGATATATGGCTACACCTTC

D: TRBD2
V: TRBV7-3
J: TRBJ2-3
size: .
CDR3: CASSPAGGTDTQYF
DNA: TGTGCCAGCAGCCCGGCGGGGGGCACAGATACGCAGTATTTT

D: .
V: TRBV19
J: TRBJ2-3
size: .
CDR3: CASSIDRGDTQYF
DNA: TGTGCCAGTAGTATAGATAGAGGAGATACGCAGTATTTT

D: .
V: TRBV7-9
J: TRBJ1-1
size: .
CDR3: CASSLEGSGRLDTEAFF
DNA: TGTGCCAGCAGCTTAGAGGGTTCAGGGCGGCTCGACACTGAAGCTTTCTTT

D: .
V: TRBV6-2/TRBV6-3
J: TRBJ2-6
size: .
CDR3: CASSSLMGVGRSGANVLTF
DNA: TGTGCCAGCAGTTCCCTAATGGGGGTGGGCCGCTCTGGGGCCAACGTCCTGACTTTC

D: TRBD1
V: TRBV4-2
J: TRBJ1-3
size: .
CDR3: CASSQFSGTGSPLGNTIYF
DNA: TGTGCCAGCAGCCAGTTTTCCGGGACAGGTTCCCCCCTAGGAAACACCATATATTTT

D: TRBD1
V: TRBV29-1
J: TRBJ1-1
size: .
CDR3: CSVSGQGARGTEAFF
DNA: TGCAGCGTTTCGGGACAGGGGGCGCGCGGGACTGAAGCTTTCTTT

D: .
V: TRBV3-1/TRBV3-2
J: TRBJ2-5
size: .
CDR3: CASSHRGGETQYF
DNA: TGTGCCAGCAGCCATAGGGGGGGGGAGACCCAGTACTTC

D: TRBD2
V: TRBV11-2
J: TRBJ2-2
size: .
CDR3: CASSPAGGLAGELFF
DNA: TGTGCCAGCAGCCCAGCGGGGGGGCTGGCCGGGGAGCTGTTTTTT

D: .
V: TRBV2
J: TRBJ1-1
size: .
CDR3: CASTTPGAGRAEAFF
DNA: TGTGCCAGCACCACGCCGGGGGCCGGCCGCGCTGAAGCTTTCTTT